These 22 T cell receptor beta chains originate from one sample sequenced in a study of blood T cell repertoires in COVID-19. Data came from immunoSEQ multiplex PCR; TCRdb stores just in-frame clones and leaves some out. Of about 150,000 clones listed, approximately 88% are singletons. What was sequenced was peripheral blood. The receptors were gathered from a human donor in a cohort sampled during active COVID-19.

The V gene is TRBV2, the J gene TRBJ2-3, with 7 nucleotides matching TRBD1. CDR1 and CDR2 (germline): SNHLY, FYNNEI. The CDR3 sequence is 13 residues long. The ends lost 6 bases at V and 3 bases at J; junction bases unmatched: 3. The CDR3 bases are TGTGCCAGCAGAGGGGGCGCGACAGATACGCAGTATTTT. It codes for CASRGGATDTQYF.

V is TRBV5-1 and J is TRBJ2-1; D is possibly TRBD2 (6 bases). Trimming removed 0 bases at V and 7 bases at J, with 11 bases between. The CDR3 covers 14 residues. Germline V gives CDR1 SGHRS, CDR2 YFSETQ. The CDR3 coding sequence is TGCGCCAGCAGCTTGGGACTAGAGGGTAATGAGCAGTTCTTC. As protein: CASSLGLEGNEQFF. Full variable domain (outside the CDR3, taken from reference TRBV5-1 and TRBJ2-1): KAGVTQTPRYLIKTRGQQVTLSCSPISGHRSVSWYQQTPGQGLQFLFEYFSETQRNKGNFPGRFSGRQFSNSRSEMNVSTLELGDSALYLCASSLGLEGNEQFFGPGTRLTVL.

The sample holds a few counts of this clone. The rearrangement links TRBV28 to TRBJ1-1; D might be TRBD1 (5 bases). The CDR3 sequence is 16 residues long. CDR1 is MDHEN, CDR2 SYDVKM, per germline. The V gene lost 5 bases and the J gene lost 1 base, with 17 bases spanning the gap. CDR3: CASSLLRTQTNTEAFF. The CDR3 region has the DNA TGTGCCAGCAGTCTCCTCCGGACACAGACGAACACTGAAGCTTTCTTT.

The V call is TRBV24-1, the J call TRBJ2-1; 11 bases match TRBD2. Unmatched junction bases numbered 9, after V lost 4 bases and J lost 2 bases. In germline, CDR1 is KGHDR, CDR2 SFDVKD. This CDR3 comprises 18 residues. CDR3 protein: CATSDPQTSGKTYNEQFF. The CDR3 DNA sequence: TGTGCCACCAGTGACCCTCAGACTAGCGGGAAGACCTACAATGAGCAGTTCTTC.

The rearrangement joins TRBV28 to TRBJ2-2, with 7 bases fitting TRBD2. The CDR3 runs 14 residues. Germline values: CDR1 MDHEN, CDR2 SYDVKM. Losses at the gene ends were 6 bases for V and 3 bases for J; bases not matched to a gene: 4. The CDR3 region has the DNA TGTGCCAGCAGGTTGGGGGGGGACACCGGGGAGCTGTTTTTT. Amino acids: CASRLGGDTGELFF.

In nucleotides, the CDR3 is TGCGCCAGCAGCAACAGGGTTGGGAGCACAGATACGCAGTATTTT. Translated: CASSNRVGSTDTQYF. The chain combines TRBV5-1 with TRBJ2-3; tentative D call: TRBD1 (6 bases). V was trimmed by 4 bases and J by 0 bases, leaving 12 bases between them. The germline CDR1 and CDR2 sequences are SGHRS and YFSETQ. This CDR3 has 15 residues.

This rearrangement joins TRBV29-1 to TRBJ2-1, with 7 positions matching TRBD1. The V gene end was trimmed by 3 bases and the J gene end by 6 bases; junction bases not matched to a gene: 2. The CDR3 runs to 12 residues. The germline V gene has CDR1 SQVTM and CDR2 ANQGSEA. CDR3: CSVDPGGNEQFF. The DNA for the CDR3 is TGCAGCGTTGACCCAGGGGGCAATGAGCAGTTCTTC.

This sequence joins TRBV18 and TRBJ2-3; 11 bases are a match to TRBD1. The CDR3 is 16 amino acids. Germline values: CDR1 KGHSH, CDR2 LQKENI. The junction had 6 bases not matched to a gene; V was cut back by 4 bases and J by 3 bases. Here the CDR3 reads CASSLGQGAGTDTQYF. CDR3 sequence (DNA): TGTGCCAGCTCACTCGGACAGGGGGCCGGGACAGATACGCAGTATTTT.

The chain has TRBV19 and TRBJ1-2, with D unclear. The CDR3 covers 16 residues. Germline loops: CDR1 LNHDA, CDR2 SQIVND (reference sequence). Trimming left V 5 bases short and J 5 bases short, with 21 bases between. As DNA, the CDR3 is TGTGCCAGTAGTTCCCACTTGGCCACGGGATGGTATGGCTACACCTTC. Its translation is CASSSHLATGWYGYTF.

This clone was counted a few times. The V gene is TRBV3-1 (or the pseudogene TRBV3-2), the J gene TRBJ1-3; the D is unclear. Germline V gives CDR1 LGHDT, CDR2 YNNKEL (reference sequence). The CDR3 consists of 13 residues. The V end lost 2 bases, the J end lost 2 bases, and 4 bases lay between the germline ends. The CDR3 loop is CASSQPAGNTIYF. The CDR3 DNA follows: TGTGCCAGCAGCCAACCGGCTGGAAACACCATATATTTT.

This chain connects TRBV18 to TRBJ2-2, with 8 positions matching TRBD1. The junction had 1 base not matched to a gene; V was cut back by 2 bases and J by 2 bases. This CDR3 has 15 amino acids. Germline CDR1 and CDR2: KGHSH and LQKENI. The CDR3 spells CASSPGTGNTGELFF. The CDR3 coding sequence is TGTGCCAGCTCACCAGGGACAGGCAACACCGGGGAGCTGTTTTTT.

The CDR3, as DNA: TGTGCCAGCAGCCGAGGGCACGGGGAGACCCAGTACTTC. It specifies CASSRGHGETQYF. This chain connects TRBV11-2 to TRBJ2-5; D is possibly TRBD2 (5 bases). CDR3 size: 13 residues. CDR1 is SGHAT and CDR2 is FQNNGV in the germline V gene. The V gene lost 5 bases and the J gene lost 5 bases, with 12 bases spanning the gap.

J is TRBJ2-4 and V is TRBV7-8, with 8 bases lining up with TRBD1. V trimming: 5 bases; J trimming: 2 bases; junction bases outside the gene matches: 11. The germline CDR1 and CDR2 sequences are SGHVS and FQNEAQ. The CDR3 spans 17 residues. The CDR3 loop is CASSHGRTGRSKNIQYF. The CDR3 bases are TGTGCCAGCAGCCATGGCCGGACAGGGAGATCCAAAAACATTCAGTACTTC.

V is TRBV21-1 and J is TRBJ2-5; the D call TRBD1 from the table was never checked on the DNA. TRBV21-1 is reported as a pseudogene. This CDR3 comprises 15 residues. The CDR3 region is CASSNPIRGRQTQYF. For the CDR3, the DNA is TGTGCCAGCAGCAACCCCATCAGGGGGCGGCAGACCCAGTACTTC.

The chain recombines TRBV10-3 with TRBJ2-7; TRBD1 agrees at 9 bases. The CDR3 length is 16 residues. Trimming at V came to 3 bases and at J to 4 bases, leaving 10 bases not matched to a gene. Germline assignment: CDR1 ENHRY and CDR2 SYGVKD. The chain's CDR3 is CAISDPGQGGMYEQYF. The CDR3 DNA is TGTGCCATCAGTGACCCGGGACAGGGTGGTATGTACGAGCAGTACTTC.

The rearrangement uses TRBV7-9 and TRBJ1-1, with a tentative D call TRBD1 (5 bases). Germline V gene sequence: CDR1 SEHNR, CDR2 FQNEAQ (reference sequence). V lost 5 bases, J lost 4 bases, and 11 bases lay in between. This CDR3 contains 13 residues. CDR3 DNA sequence: TGTGCCAGCAGCCCGACAGTGGGCACTGAAGCTTTCTTT. Translation: CASSPTVGTEAFF.

The chain joins TRBV28 to TRBJ1-6, with 9 positions matching TRBD1. CDR3 length: 15 residues. The germline gives CDR1 MDHEN, CDR2 SYDVKM. Unmatched junction bases numbered 9, after V lost 8 bases and J lost 7 bases. Written as DNA, the CDR3 is TGTGCCAGCGGGTCGACAGGGGGAGTGAATTCACCCCTCCACTTT. Its translation is CASGSTGGVNSPLHF.

This chain joins TRBV28 and TRBJ2-1; 9 nucleotides agree with TRBD2. CDR1 is MDHEN, CDR2 SYDVKM, per germline. The CDR3 covers 17 residues. V trimming: 5 bases; J trimming: 7 bases; junction bases outside the gene matches: 15. Here the CDR3 DNA reads TGTGCCAGCAGTCCAGGAGGTCTAGCGGGGCGTGTTAATGAGCAGTTCTTC. Its protein product is CASSPGGLAGRVNEQFF.

CDR3 sequence: CASLGAYQETQYF. The CDR3 DNA reads as TGTGCCAGCCTGGGAGCGTACCAAGAGACCCAGTACTTC. The rearrangement uses TRBV7-9 and TRBJ2-5, with a weak D call TRBD2 (5 bases). Trimming stripped 8 bases from V and 0 bases from J, with 10 bases between. Germline CDR1 is SEHNR and CDR2 is FQNEAQ (reference sequence). The CDR3 runs to 13 residues.

The V and J genes are TRBV30 and TRBJ1-1; D unresolved. Germline V lookup: CDR1 GTSNPN, CDR2 SVGIG (reference sequence). CDR3 length equals 12 residues. V lost 3 bases and J 7 bases, leaving 12 bases between the germline ends. The CDR3 DNA follows: TGTGCCTGGAGAAGTACGGGTCGTGAAGCTTTCTTT. Translating it yields CAWRSTGREAFF.

The chain combines TRBV6-5 with TRBJ1-1; D possibly corresponds to TRBD1 (5 bases). In germline, CDR1 is MNHEY, CDR2 SVGAGI. The germline V and J ends were trimmed by 5 bases and 5 bases, with 6 bases remaining between them. The CDR3 is 11 amino acids. CDR3 protein: CASSRGTEAFF. Here the CDR3 DNA reads TGTGCCAGCAGTCGGGGGACTGAAGCTTTCTTT.

This clone occurred once. V usage is TRBV11-3 and J usage is TRBJ2-1; 8 bases align to TRBD1. The germline gives CDR1 SGHNT, CDR2 YENEEA. This CDR3 contains 14 residues. V lost 6 bases, J lost 8 bases, and 9 bases stayed unmatched. The CDR3 loop is CASRDRDRFYEQFF. In nucleotides, the CDR3 is TGTGCCAGCAGGGACAGGGACAGGTTCTATGAGCAGTTCTTC.